Sequencing of this T cell receptor beta chain was carried out in a study of T cell responses to AZD1222 COVID-19 vaccine. Study-wide findings and caveats: Researchers report vaccine-associated CD4 TCRs spanning spike, with dominance at 160-218 and 743-854.

This CDR3 is built from 13 residues. Looked up from germline, CDR1 is LGHNT and CDR2 is FRNRAP. V lost 7 bases to trimming and J lost 2 bases, with 9 bases between them. Concerning this clone itself: Its antigen is unidentified.

Generated by immunoSEQ multiplex PCR, the TCRdb table keeps only in-frame clones and is missing some. There are approximately 90,000 clones in the sample; approximately 89% occur only once, and roughly 2.3% lies in the top ten. The rearrangement uses TRBV12-5 and TRBJ1-5; D might be TRBD1 (6 bases). This material consisted of peripheral blood, taken on day 0 of AZD1222 vaccination. The source is an adult in good health. The CDR3 DNA is TGTGCTAGTGTGGGACAAGGCAATCAGCCCCAGCATTTT. The encoded protein is CASVGQGNQPQHF. The variable domain in full, with the rest retrieved from reference TRBV12-5 and TRBJ1-5, is DARVTQTPRHKVTEMGQEVTMRCQPILGHNTVFWYRQTMMQGLELLAYFRNRAPLDDSGMPKDRFSAEMPDATLATLKIQPSEPRDSAVYFCASVGQGNQPQHFGDGTRLSIL.